A single sample is the source of the 18 T cell receptor beta chains below, sequenced in a study of identical twins. TCRdb used MiXCR to reprocess the 5' RACE reads, holding one entry per CDR3 protein. The data show about 550,000 distinct CDR3 sequences, 20% to 25% seen once. This sample also belongs to another study, concerning yellow fever vaccine responses in identical twins.

Sequenced sample: CD4+ T cells sorted from blood. All receptors derive from a woman aged 18-29 years in good health.

This clonotype was seen more than once but under ten times. The chain joins TRBV5-1 to TRBJ2-7, with 8 positions matching TRBD2. The germline V gene has CDR1 SGHRS and CDR2 YFSETQ. The CDR3 has 17 residues. V dropped 5 bases and J dropped 5; count of bases not matched to a gene: 18. The CDR3 spells CASRVGREAFSGNEQYF. The CDR3, as DNA: TGCGCCAGCAGAGTTGGGCGGGAGGCCTTCTCGGGGAACGAGCAGTACTTC.

This clonotype appeared a few times. The chain combines TRBV10-3 with TRBJ2-2; either TRBD1 or TRBD2 may fit D (6 bases each). Trimming stripped 4 bases from V and 4 bases from J, with 16 bases between. The CDR3 runs 16 residues. The V gene's germline CDR1 is ENHRY and CDR2 SYGVKD. The CDR3 region is CAISGGATGPTGELFF. The CDR3 DNA reads as TGTGCCATCAGTGGGGGGGCTACAGGGCCCACCGGGGAGCTGTTTTTT.

This clonotype was recorded at least ten times. The J gene is TRBJ2-1, the V gene TRBV5-1; D unclear. The CDR3 runs to 14 residues. Germline CDR1 SGHRS, CDR2 YFSETQ. Deletions cut 3 bases from V and 5 bases from J, with 12 bases between. CDR3 protein: CASSYRTDDNEQFF. The CDR3 bases are TGCGCCAGCAGCTACCGGACCGACGACAATGAGCAGTTCTTC.

This clonotype has a handful of counts. V is TRBV12-3 or TRBV12-4 and J is TRBJ2-7; 10 bases are shared with TRBD1. With V trimmed by 5 bases and J by 4 bases, 5 bases remained unmatched. This CDR3 has 14 amino acids. The CDR3 DNA reads TGTGCCAGCAGTCCGACAGGGGGCAAATACGAGCAGTACTTC. Its translation is CASSPTGGKYEQYF.

The chain links TRBV18 to TRBJ2-1, with a tentative D call TRBD1 (5 bases). V was pared by 3 bases and J by 1 base, with 10 bases between. The CDR3 loop spans 15 amino acids. CDR1 KGHSH and CDR2 LQKENI come from the germline V gene. The CDR3, as DNA: TGTGCCAGCTCACCGGAACAGGTTTCCTACAATGAGCAGTTCTTC. This sequence encodes CASSPEQVSYNEQFF.

This clonotype was seen only a few times. V is TRBV9 and J is TRBJ2-3; TRBD2 matches at 11 bases. The CDR3 is 16 amino acids. Trimming cost V 10 bases and J 2 bases; bases outside gene matches: 12. Germline V gene lookup returns CDR1 SGDLS and CDR2 YYNGEE. The CDR3 bases are TGTGCCGAGATAGCGGGAGGGGCCTCGGTCACAGATACGCAGTATTTT. Translating gives CAEIAGGASVTDTQYF.

This clonotype came up a few times. The chain combines TRBV9 with TRBJ2-2; tentative D call: TRBD1 (7 bases). The CDR3 contains 16 residues. CDR1 and CDR2 from the germline V gene are SGDLS and YYNGEE. V lost 2 bases to trimming and J lost 5 bases, with 16 bases between them. The chain's CDR3 is CASSVLPRGETGELFF. CDR3 DNA: TGTGCCAGCAGCGTCTTGCCCAGGGGGGAAACCGGGGAGCTGTTTTTT.

CDR3: CASSLVTYGNTIYF. The CDR3 DNA follows: TGTGCCAGCAGTCTTGTAACCTATGGAAACACCATATATTTT. This chain joins TRBV28 and TRBJ1-3; D ambiguous. The germline CDR1 and CDR2 sequences are MDHEN and SYDVKM. The CDR3 spans 14 residues. V shed 5 bases and J shed 3 bases, with 11 bases lying between them.

In its sample, this clonotype was seen a few times. The chain joins TRBV20-1 to TRBJ2-1; D is unclear. The germline V gene encodes CDR1 DFQATT and CDR2 SNEGSKA (reference sequence). Trimming took 0 bases from V and 6 from J, leaving 15 bases between them. CDR3 length: 15 amino acids. This CDR3 reads CSARDGRTLGNEQFF. The DNA of the CDR3 is TGCAGTGCTAGAGATGGGCGGACCCTGGGCAATGAGCAGTTCTTC.

This sequence joins TRBV18 and TRBJ2-2; 8 positions agree with TRBD1. The V gene end was trimmed by 5 bases and the J gene end by 0 bases; junction bases not matched to a gene: 5. The CDR3 sequence is 16 residues long. Looked up from germline, CDR1 is KGHSH and CDR2 is LQKENI. The CDR3 here is CASSTSTGANTGELFF. CDR3 bases: TGTGCCAGCTCAACCTCGACAGGGGCGAACACCGGGGAGCTGTTTTTT.

This clonotype appeared a few times. The rearrangement links TRBV5-1 to TRBJ2-1; 9 nucleotides line up with TRBD2. V gave up 4 bases and J gave up 14 bases; unmatched junction bases: 7. Germline CDR1 reads SGHRS; CDR2 reads YFSETQ. The CDR3 has 12 residues. The CDR3: CASSTGLAPEFF. The DNA of the CDR3 is TGCGCCAGCAGCACGGGACTAGCCCCTGAGTTCTTC. Full variable domain (outside the CDR3, taken from reference TRBV5-1 and TRBJ2-1): KAGVTQTPRYLIKTRGQQVTLSCSPISGHRSVSWYQQTPGQGLQFLFEYFSETQRNKGNFPGRFSGRQFSNSRSEMNVSTLELGDSALYLCASSTGLAPEFFGPGTRLTVL.

This clonotype was counted only a few times. J is TRBJ2-5 and V is TRBV7-9; D is ambiguous. Germline V gene sequence: CDR1 SEHNR, CDR2 FQNEAQ (reference sequence). CDR3 size: 17 residues. Trimming cost V 1 base and J 2 bases, with 17 bases left between them. The DNA for the CDR3 is TGTGCCAGCAGCTTAGAGGTACGGCGCCCGATTCAAGAGACCCAGTACTTC. It translates to CASSLEVRRPIQETQYF.

This clonotype was seen more than once but under ten times. The genes are TRBV3-1 and TRBJ2-1; D may correspond to TRBD1 or TRBD2 (5 bases each). Trimming cost V 4 bases and J 2 bases, with 15 bases left between them. Germline V lookup: CDR1 LGHDT, CDR2 YNNKEL (reference sequence). This CDR3 is built from 16 residues. The CDR3, as DNA: TGTGCCAGCAGCCGGGACCGTCGAGGGACCTACAATGAGCAGTTCTTC. Its protein product is CASSRDRRGTYNEQFF.

The V gene is TRBV5-1, the J gene TRBJ2-1; D could derive from TRBD1 or TRBD2 (6 bases each). The CDR3 consists of 16 residues. V gave up 4 bases and J gave up 3 bases, with 17 bases separating them. Germline V gene sequence: CDR1 SGHRS, CDR2 YFSETQ. The CDR3 DNA reads as TGCGCCAGCAGCCCGGCGGGACATTCGGGCTACAATGAGCAGTTCTTC. Its translation: CASSPAGHSGYNEQFF.

This clonotype was observed a handful of times. This sequence joins TRBV5-1 and TRBJ2-3, with D unresolved. The CDR3 sequence is 15 residues long. With 4 bases removed from V and 4 bases from J, the gap between germline ends came to 16 bases. CDR1 and CDR2 (germline): SGHRS, YFSETQ. This CDR3 is CASSRRDQAADTQYF. The CDR3 DNA reads as TGCGCCAGCAGCAGGCGCGACCAAGCCGCAGATACGCAGTATTTT.

This clonotype was counted a few times. This chain uses TRBV11-1 with TRBJ2-3, with TRBD2 identical over 7 bases. Trimming removed 5 bases from V and 4 bases from J; junction bases left unmatched: 18. The CDR3 length is 18 residues. CDR1 and CDR2 from the germline V gene are SGHAT and FQDESV (reference sequence). The CDR3 DNA sequence: TGTGCCAGCAGCCCGAGGGTTGGGCGGGAGTCCCCGGCAGATACGCAGTATTTT. It codes for CASSPRVGRESPADTQYF.

The rearrangement links TRBV29-1 to TRBJ2-3; weak D call: TRBD2 (6 bases). The CDR3 spans 13 residues. Germline CDR1 is SQVTM and CDR2 is ANQGSEA. Trimming cost V 8 bases and J 2 bases, with 14 bases left between them. The CDR3 here is CSSRGILTDTQYF. The CDR3 DNA sequence: TGCAGCTCCCGGGGGATTCTCACAGATACGCAGTATTTT.

The gene calls are TRBV20-1 and TRBJ2-1; TRBD2 matches at 16 bases. The CDR3 length is 17 residues. From germline, CDR1 is DFQATT and CDR2 SNEGSKA (reference sequence). V was pared by 0 bases and J by 7 bases, with 6 bases of the junction left unmatched. The CDR3 bases are TGCAGTGCTAGAGATGGTCGGGGACTAGCGGGAGGGAATGAGCAGTTCTTC. Protein: CSARDGRGLAGGNEQFF.